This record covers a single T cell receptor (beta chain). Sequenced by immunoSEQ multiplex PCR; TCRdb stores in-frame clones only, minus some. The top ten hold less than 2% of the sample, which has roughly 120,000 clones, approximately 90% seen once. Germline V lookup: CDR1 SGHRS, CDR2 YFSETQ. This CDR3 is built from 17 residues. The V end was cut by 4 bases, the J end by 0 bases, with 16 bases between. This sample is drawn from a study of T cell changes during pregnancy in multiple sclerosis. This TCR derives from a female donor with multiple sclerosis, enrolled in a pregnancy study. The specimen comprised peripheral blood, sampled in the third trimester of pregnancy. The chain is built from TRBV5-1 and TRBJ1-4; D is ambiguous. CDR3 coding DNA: TGCGCCAGCAGCCCGGAGGGATCTGTGGCAACTAATGAAAAACTGTTTTTT. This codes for CASSPEGSVATNEKLFF.